This T cell receptor beta chain was documented in a study of blood T cell repertoires in COVID-19. Study as a whole: Samples representing acute and convalescent COVID-19 were sourced from the United States, Italy and Spain. PBMCs, B-cell-depleted T cells, or T cells provided the cDNA or gDNA that made up the material.

Germline V gives CDR1 SGHTA, CDR2 FQGNSA. After removal of 5 bases from V and 7 bases from J, the junction contained 8 bases not matched to a gene. CDR3 size: 17 residues. As processed by the authors: For nucleated cells, counts were estimated from reference gene primer amplification. Clones were read by immunoSEQ multiplex PCR, and TCRdb kept only the in-frame ones, dropping some. V, J and clone size are taken as reported in that table, and D and trimming were inferred from the DNA itself. The data contain some 71,000 clones, roughly nine tenths of them singletons. This receptor was taken from a woman younger than 35 with acute or convalescent COVID-19. The specimen was peripheral blood. The chain combines TRBV7-2 with TRBJ2-2; 15 bases are a match to TRBD2. The CDR3 region has the DNA TGTGCCAGCAGCAAACGGACTAGCGGGAGGGCCGGCGGGGAGCTGTTTTTT. Translation gives CASSKRTSGRAGGELFF.